This T cell receptor beta chain stems from a study of T cell changes during pregnancy in multiple sclerosis (dated by TCRdb to between 2017 and 2020). Study-wide context: The study examined how the T cell repertoire changed over the course of pregnancy in women with multiple sclerosis.

For CDR1 and CDR2, the germline V gene lists ENHRY and SYGVKD. From cysteine to phenylalanine, the CDR3 is 13 amino acids long. Kept here is only the CDR3 DNA, which spans 39 bases and is read in frame from base 1. Unmatched junction bases come to 2, with V trimmed by 5 bases and J by 3 bases. Library creation used the immunoSEQ multiplex PCR assay. Not all clones reach the TCRdb copy of this immuneACCESS table, which keeps in-frame sequences only. Checked studies attribute under half of the gap to unresolved V genes and leave the rest unexplained. Across this sample there are more than 95,000 clones, with roughly 93% seen only once. The ten largest clones take up about 0.88% of the sample. Turning to this clone: Which antigen it targets is not known. No base-level quality is on record; no much larger clone is a single base apart.

The TCR sequence derives from a female donor with multiple sclerosis, enrolled in a pregnancy study. This chain is built from TRBV10-3 and TRBJ2-7, and 9 bases in between align with TRBD2. The sample here was peripheral blood, taken after pregnancy. CDR3 sequence: CAISLAGSYEQYF. Read as DNA, the sequence is TGTGCCATCAGTCTAGCGGGAAGCTACGAGCAGTACTTC.